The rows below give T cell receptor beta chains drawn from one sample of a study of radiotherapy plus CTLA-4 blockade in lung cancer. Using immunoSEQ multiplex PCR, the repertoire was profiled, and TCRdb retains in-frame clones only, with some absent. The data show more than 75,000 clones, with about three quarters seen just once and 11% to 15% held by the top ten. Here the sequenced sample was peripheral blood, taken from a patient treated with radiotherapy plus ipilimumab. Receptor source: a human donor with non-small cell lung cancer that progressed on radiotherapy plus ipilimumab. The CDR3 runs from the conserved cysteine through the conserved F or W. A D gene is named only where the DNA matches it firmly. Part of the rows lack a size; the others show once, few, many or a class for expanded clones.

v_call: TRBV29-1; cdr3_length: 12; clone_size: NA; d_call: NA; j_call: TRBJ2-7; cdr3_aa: CSVEASSYEQYF; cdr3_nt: TGCAGCGTTGAGGCCAGTTCCTACGAGCAGTACTTC
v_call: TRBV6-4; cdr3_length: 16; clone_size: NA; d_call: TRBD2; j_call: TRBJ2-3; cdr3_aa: CASSDSSGGITDTQYF; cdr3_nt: TGTGCCAGCAGTGACTCATCGGGGGGGATCACAGATACGCAGTATTTT
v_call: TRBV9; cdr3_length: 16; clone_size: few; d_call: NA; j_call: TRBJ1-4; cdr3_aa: CASSVGPGGQNEKLFF; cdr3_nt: TGTGCCAGCAGCGTGGGCCCGGGAGGGCAAAATGAAAAACTGTTTTTT
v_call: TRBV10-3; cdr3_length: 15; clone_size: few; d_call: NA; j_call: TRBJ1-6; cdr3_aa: CAISESPTGPSPLHF; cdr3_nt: TGTGCCATCAGTGAGTCCCCGACGGGCCCTTCACCCCTCCACTTT
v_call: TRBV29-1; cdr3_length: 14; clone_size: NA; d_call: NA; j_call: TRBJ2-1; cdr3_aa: CSVQGANSYNEQFF; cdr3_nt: TGCAGCGTACAGGGAGCCAACTCCTACAATGAGCAGTTCTTC
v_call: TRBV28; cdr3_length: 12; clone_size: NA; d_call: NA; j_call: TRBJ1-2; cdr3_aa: CASRPGGYGYTF; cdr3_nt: TGTGCCAGTCGCCCGGGGGGCTATGGCTACACCTTC
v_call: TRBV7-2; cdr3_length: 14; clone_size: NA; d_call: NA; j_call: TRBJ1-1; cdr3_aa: CASSFLGGNTEAFF; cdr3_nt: TGTGCCAGCAGCTTTCTAGGGGGGAACACTGAAGCTTTCTTT
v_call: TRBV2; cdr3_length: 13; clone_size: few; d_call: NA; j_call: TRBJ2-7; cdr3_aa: CASSEARPGEQYF; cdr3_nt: TGTGCCAGCAGTGAAGCAAGACCTGGCGAGCAGTACTTC
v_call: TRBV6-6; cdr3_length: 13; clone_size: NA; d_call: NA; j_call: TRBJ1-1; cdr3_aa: CASRPTSNTEAFF; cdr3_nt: TGTGCCAGCAGGCCCACCAGTAACACTGAAGCTTTCTTT
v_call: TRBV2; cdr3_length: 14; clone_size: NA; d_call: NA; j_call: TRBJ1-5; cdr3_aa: CASRTATPNQPQHF; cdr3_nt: TGTGCCAGCAGGACAGCTACGCCTAATCAGCCCCAGCATTTT
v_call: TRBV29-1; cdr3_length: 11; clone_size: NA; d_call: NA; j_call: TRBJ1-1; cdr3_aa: CSVESGTEAFF; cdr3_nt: TGCAGCGTTGAGAGCGGGACTGAAGCTTTCTTT
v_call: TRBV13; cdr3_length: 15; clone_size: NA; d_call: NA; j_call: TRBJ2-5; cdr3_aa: CASSSTPGSQETQYF; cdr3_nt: TGTGCCAGCAGCTCAACCCCAGGGAGCCAAGAGACCCAGTACTTC
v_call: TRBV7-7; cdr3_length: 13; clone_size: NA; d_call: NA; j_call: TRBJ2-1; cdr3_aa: CASSRDEYNEQFF; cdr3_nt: TGTGCCAGCAGCCGGGACGAGTACAATGAGCAGTTCTTC
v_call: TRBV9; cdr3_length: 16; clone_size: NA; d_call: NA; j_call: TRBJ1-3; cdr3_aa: CASSVSTGAAGNTIYF; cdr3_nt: TGTGCCAGCAGCGTATCGACGGGGGCAGCTGGAAACACCATATATTTT
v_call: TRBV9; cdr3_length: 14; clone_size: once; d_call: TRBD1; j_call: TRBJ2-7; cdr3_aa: CASSDPDRVHEQYF; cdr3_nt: TGTGCCAGCAGCGACCCAGACAGGGTTCACGAGCAGTACTTC
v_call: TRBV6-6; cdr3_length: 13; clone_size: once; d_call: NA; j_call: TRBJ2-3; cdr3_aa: CASSYSAGDTQYF; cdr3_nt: TGTGCCAGCAGTTACTCGGCAGGGGATACGCAGTATTTT
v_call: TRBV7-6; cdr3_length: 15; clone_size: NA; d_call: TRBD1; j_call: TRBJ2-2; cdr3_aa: CASSRSGQGSGELFF; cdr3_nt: TGTGCCAGCAGCCGGTCCGGACAGGGTTCCGGGGAGCTGTTTTTT
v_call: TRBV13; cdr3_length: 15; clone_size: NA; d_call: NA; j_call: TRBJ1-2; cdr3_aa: CASSLAGMADYGYTF; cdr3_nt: TGTGCCAGCAGCTTAGCCGGTATGGCAGACTATGGCTACACCTTC
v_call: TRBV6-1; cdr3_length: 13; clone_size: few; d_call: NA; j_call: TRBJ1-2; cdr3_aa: CASSESTAYGYTF; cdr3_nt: TGTGCCAGCAGTGAGAGTACGGCCTATGGCTACACCTTC
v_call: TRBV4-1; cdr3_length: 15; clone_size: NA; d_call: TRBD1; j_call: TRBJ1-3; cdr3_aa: CASSQLDRAGNTIYF; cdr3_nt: TGCGCCAGCAGCCAGTTGGACAGGGCTGGGAACACCATATATTTT
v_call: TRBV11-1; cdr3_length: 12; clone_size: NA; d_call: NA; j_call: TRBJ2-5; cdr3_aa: CASSLGEETQYF; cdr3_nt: TGTGCCAGCAGCTTAGGGGAAGAGACCCAGTACTTC
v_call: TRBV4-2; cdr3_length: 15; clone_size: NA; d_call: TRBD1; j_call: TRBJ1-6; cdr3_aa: CASSQALGQGSPLHF; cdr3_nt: TGTGCCAGCAGCCAAGCCCTGGGACAGGGGTCTCCCCTCCACTTT